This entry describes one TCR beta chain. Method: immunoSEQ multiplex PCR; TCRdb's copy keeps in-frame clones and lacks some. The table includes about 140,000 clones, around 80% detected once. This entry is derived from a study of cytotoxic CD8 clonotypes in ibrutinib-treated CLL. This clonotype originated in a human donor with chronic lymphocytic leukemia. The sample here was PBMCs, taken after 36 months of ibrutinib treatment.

The CDR3 spells CASSLAWTNEKLFF. The CDR3 nucleotides read TGTGCCAGCAGCTTAGCATGGACTAATGAAAAACTGTTTTTT. The chain links TRBV7-8 to TRBJ1-4; D gene uncertain. The CDR3 is 14 residues long. Trimming stripped 0 bases from V and 2 bases from J, with 4 bases between. Germline V gives CDR1 SGHVS, CDR2 FQNEAQ.